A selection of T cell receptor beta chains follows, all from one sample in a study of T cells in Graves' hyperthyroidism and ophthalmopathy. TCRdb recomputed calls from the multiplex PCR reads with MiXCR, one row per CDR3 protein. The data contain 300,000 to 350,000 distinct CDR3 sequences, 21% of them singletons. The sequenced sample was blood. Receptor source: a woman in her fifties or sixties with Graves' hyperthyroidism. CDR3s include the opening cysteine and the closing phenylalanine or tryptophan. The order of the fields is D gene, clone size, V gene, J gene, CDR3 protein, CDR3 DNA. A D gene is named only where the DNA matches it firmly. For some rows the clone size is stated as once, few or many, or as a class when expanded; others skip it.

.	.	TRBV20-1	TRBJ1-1	CSANPGFEAFF	TGCAGTGCTAATCCGGGATTTGAAGCTTTCTTT
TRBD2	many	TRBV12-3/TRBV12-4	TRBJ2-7	CASSFGGSGRLYEQYF	TGTGCCAGCAGTTTCGGTGGTAGCGGGAGGCTCTACGAGCAGTACTTC
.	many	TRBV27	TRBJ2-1	CASSLPDLSEQFF	TGTGCCAGCAGTTTACCGGATCTGAGTGAGCAGTTCTTC
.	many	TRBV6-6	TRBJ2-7	CASSYSWANKQYF	TGTGCCAGCAGTTACTCATGGGCTAACAAGCAGTACTTC
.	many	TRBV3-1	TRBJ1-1	CASSPDGFGNTEAFF	TGTGCCAGCAGCCCAGATGGGTTTGGGAACACTGAAGCTTTCTTT
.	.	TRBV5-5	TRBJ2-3	CASSQRRLASSTDTQYF	TGTGCCAGCAGCCAACGACGGTTGGCCTCTAGCACAGATACGCAGTATTTT
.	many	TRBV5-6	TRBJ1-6	CASSFRGAGRNSPLHF	TGTGCCAGCAGCTTTAGGGGGGCAGGCCGAAATTCACCCCTCCACTTT
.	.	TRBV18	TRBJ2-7	CANSYREASYEQYF	TGTGCCAACTCTTACAGAGAGGCCTCCTACGAGCAGTACTTC
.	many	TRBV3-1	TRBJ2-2	CASSPPRREIEAGELFF	TGTGCCAGCAGCCCCCCAAGGAGGGAGATAGAGGCCGGGGAGCTGTTTTTT
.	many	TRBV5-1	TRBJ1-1	CASSWGDDTEAFF	TGCGCCAGCAGCTGGGGGGATGACACTGAAGCTTTCTTT
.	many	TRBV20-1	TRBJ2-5	CSAPPGLREETQYF	TGCAGTGCGCCGCCGGGACTGAGGGAAGAGACCCAGTACTTC
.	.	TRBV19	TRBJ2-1	CASGTAASYNEQFF	TGTGCCAGTGGCACAGCGGCTTCTTACAATGAGCAGTTCTTC
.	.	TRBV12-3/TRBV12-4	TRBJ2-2	CASSTQGGELFF	TGTGCCAGCAGTACACAGGGCGGGGAGCTGTTTTTT
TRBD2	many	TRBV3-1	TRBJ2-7	CASSQSPLAGAYEQYF	TGTGCCAGCAGCCAATCGCCTCTAGCGGGAGCCTACGAGCAGTACTTC
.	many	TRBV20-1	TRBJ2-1	CSATDWREDEQFF	TGCAGTGCCACGGACTGGCGGGAAGATGAGCAGTTCTTC
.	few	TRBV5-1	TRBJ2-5	CASSAGGYFQETQYF	TGCGCCAGCAGTGCCGGGGGCTACTTCCAAGAGACCCAGTACTTC
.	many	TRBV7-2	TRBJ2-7	CASSLAWGSSYEQYF	TGTGCCAGCAGCTTAGCGTGGGGGAGCTCCTACGAGCAGTACTTC
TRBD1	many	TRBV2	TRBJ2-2	CASSAQGAGTGELFF	TGTGCCAGCAGTGCACAGGGGGCCGGCACCGGGGAGCTGTTTTTT
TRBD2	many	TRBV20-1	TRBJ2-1	CSAWGGGAYNEQFF	TGCAGTGCTTGGGGCGGGGGGGCCTACAATGAGCAGTTCTTC
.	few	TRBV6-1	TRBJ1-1	CASSEYTFPTEAFF	TGTGCCAGCAGTGAATATACCTTCCCAACTGAAGCTTTCTTT
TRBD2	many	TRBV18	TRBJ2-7	CASSPGTSGSHEQYF	TGTGCCAGCTCACCAGGGACTAGCGGGAGCCACGAGCAGTACTTC
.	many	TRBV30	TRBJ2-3	CAWSPNLGTQYF	TGTGCCTGGAGTCCAAACCTAGGGACGCAGTATTTT
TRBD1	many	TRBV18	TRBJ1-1	CASSRGTGGASTEAFF	TGTGCCAGCTCACGGGGGACAGGGGGCGCGTCCACTGAAGCTTTCTTT
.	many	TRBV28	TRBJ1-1	CASSLVIGDKLMNTEAFF	TGTGCCAGCAGTTTAGTCATCGGGGACAAACTCATGAACACTGAAGCTTTCTTT
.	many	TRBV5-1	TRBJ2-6	CASSDHQGGLGANVLTF	TGCGCCAGCAGCGACCATCAGGGGGGGCTCGGGGCCAACGTCCTGACTTTC
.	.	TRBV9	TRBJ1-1	CASSPNSRDTEAFF	TGTGCCAGCAGCCCGAACTCCAGGGACACTGAAGCTTTCTTT
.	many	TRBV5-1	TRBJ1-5	CASSLAGVRDGQPQHF	TGCGCCAGCAGCTTGGCTGGGGTACGGGATGGTCAGCCCCAGCATTTT
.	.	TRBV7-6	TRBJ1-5	CASSRDGVNQPQHF	TGTGCCAGCAGCCGGGACGGTGTCAATCAGCCCCAGCATTTT
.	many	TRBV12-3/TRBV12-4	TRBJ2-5	CASSLRGLEETQYF	TGTGCCAGCAGTTTAAGAGGACTGGAAGAGACCCAGTACTTC
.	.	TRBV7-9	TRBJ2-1	CASSLGSSAYNEQFF	TGTGCCAGCAGCTTAGGATCGAGCGCCTACAATGAGCAGTTCTTC
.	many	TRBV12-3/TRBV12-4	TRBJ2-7	CASSLGKGGHEQYF	TGTGCCAGCAGTTTGGGGAAGGGTGGGCACGAGCAGTACTTC
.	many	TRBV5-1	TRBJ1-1	CASSYDTNTEAFF	TGCGCCAGCTCCTACGACACGAACACTGAAGCTTTCTTT
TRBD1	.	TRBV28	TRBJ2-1	CASSGTGTNNEQFF	TGTGCCAGCAGCGGGACAGGAACTAACAATGAGCAGTTCTTC
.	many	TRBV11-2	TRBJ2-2	CASSHLRPRGLGELFF	TGTGCCAGCAGCCACCTAAGGCCTAGGGGACTCGGGGAGCTGTTTTTT
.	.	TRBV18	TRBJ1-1	CASSPAPGAGNEAFF	TGTGCCAGCTCACCGGCCCCGGGGGCGGGAAATGAAGCTTTCTTT
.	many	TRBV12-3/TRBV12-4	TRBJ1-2	CASSQLRGYGYTF	TGTGCCAGCAGCCAACTCCGAGGCTATGGCTACACCTTC
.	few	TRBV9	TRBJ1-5	CASSGGSQPQHF	TGTGCCAGCAGTGGAGGGTCTCAGCCCCAGCATTTT
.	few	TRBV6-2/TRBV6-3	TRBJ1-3	CASRSGARGNTIYF	TGTGCCAGCAGGTCGGGGGCGAGGGGAAACACCATATATTTT
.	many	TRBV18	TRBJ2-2	CASSPLNTGELFF	TGTGCCAGCTCACCCCTCAACACCGGGGAGCTGTTTTTT
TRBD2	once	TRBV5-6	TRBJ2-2	CASSLLLAWDTGELFF	TGTGCCAGCAGCTTGTTACTAGCGTGGGACACCGGGGAGCTGTTTTTT
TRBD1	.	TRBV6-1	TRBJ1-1	CASRRTDPGQDYEAFF	TGTGCCAGCAGGCGTACTGATCCGGGACAGGACTATGAAGCTTTCTTT
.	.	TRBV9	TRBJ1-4	CASSVLGGANEKLFF	TGTGCCAGCAGCGTACTAGGGGGGGCAAATGAAAAACTGTTTTTT
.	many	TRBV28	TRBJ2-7	CASTTTLHEQYF	TGTGCCAGCACTACCACCCTCCACGAGCAGTACTTC
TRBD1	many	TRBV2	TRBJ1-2	CASSRTGAPNGYTF	TGTGCCAGCAGTCGGACAGGGGCACCCAATGGCTACACCTTC